These 12 T cell receptor beta chains were all obtained from the same sample, sequenced in a study of monozygotic twins with inflammatory bowel disease. TCRdb processed the 5' RACE reads again and assigns one entry to each CDR3 protein, with no DNA. The sample has roughly 150,000 distinct CDR3 sequences. Sequenced input: blood. Receptors originate from a human donor with ulcerative colitis or Crohn's disease, or a healthy co-twin of an affected twin (not recorded which).

The J gene is TRBJ2-3, the V gene TRBV20-1; TCRdb reports TRBD2, a call that lacks DNA to check it against. CDR1 and CDR2 from the germline V gene are DFQATT and SNEGSKA (reference sequence). This CDR3 region has 18 residues. The CDR3 is CSARVVAERGDSGDTQYF.

The V and J genes are TRBV11-1 and TRBJ1-1. Germline V gene sequence: CDR1 SGHAT, CDR2 FQDESV (reference sequence). The CDR3 extends over 13 amino acids. This chain's CDR3 is CASIVTPNTEAFF.

V usage is TRBV27 and J usage is TRBJ2-2; TCRdb returns TRBD1, unconfirmable since there is no DNA. The CDR3 spans 15 residues. The germline V gene encodes CDR1 MNHEY and CDR2 SMNVEV (reference sequence). CDR3 in amino acids: CASSLRGPNTGELFF.

This chain connects TRBV7-2 to TRBJ1-2; TCRdb names TRBD1, which stays unverified in the absence of DNA. The CDR3 length is 14 residues. CDR1 and CDR2 from the germline V gene are SGHTA and FQGNSA. This chain's CDR3 is CASSLTPSGIGYTF.

J is TRBJ2-7 and V is TRBV20-1; TCRdb picks TRBD1, but there is no DNA to check that call. The CDR3 totals 14 residues. The germline gives CDR1 DFQATT, CDR2 SNEGSKA (reference sequence). Here the CDR3 reads CSAPRQGSSYEQYF.

V and J are TRBV5-4 and TRBJ2-5; TCRdb's D call, TRBD2, is unchecked because there is no DNA. The V gene's germline CDR1 is SGHNT and CDR2 YYREEE (reference sequence). This CDR3 has 18 residues. CDR3 sequence: CASSPRTSGARNFETQYF.

The CDR3 sequence: CASSLAGITYEQYF. The V call is TRBV11-2, the J call TRBJ2-7. The CDR3 is 14 amino acids. The V gene's germline CDR1 is SGHAT and CDR2 FQNNGV.

The rearrangement links TRBV6-5 to TRBJ1-5; TCRdb designates TRBD1, a call that cannot be tested without DNA. Germline V lookup: CDR1 MNHEY, CDR2 SVGAGI. This CDR3 has 13 residues. The CDR3: CASRTGDSQPQHF.

The rearrangement links TRBV7-8 to TRBJ2-1. The CDR3 is made up of 14 amino acids. Per the germline V gene, CDR1 is SGHVS and CDR2 is FQNEAQ. The CDR3: CASRMGDSYNEQFF.

V usage is TRBV4-3 and J usage is TRBJ1-4; without DNA, the TCRdb call of TRBD1 cannot be checked. This CDR3 is 14 amino acids long. Per germline, CDR1 LGHNA and CDR2 YSLEER. CDR3 loop: CASSQVQANEKLFF.

The gene calls are TRBV7-2 and TRBJ2-5; TCRdb names TRBD1, which stays unverified in the absence of DNA. The CDR3 has 14 residues. The V gene's germline CDR1 is SGHTA and CDR2 FQGNSA. CDR3 residues: CASTSQGAQETQYF.

This chain's CDR3 is CSANQVEGAKTQYF. The genes are TRBV20-1 and TRBJ2-5; with no DNA, the TCRdb D assignment of TRBD2 cannot be verified. The germline V gene has CDR1 DFQATT and CDR2 SNEGSKA (reference sequence). There are 14 residues in the CDR3.